This T cell receptor (beta chain) was captured by sequencing in a study of neurological immune-mediated disorders. TCRdb analysed the 5' RACE reads with MiXCR anew, one entry per CDR3 protein. The repertoire holds more than 45,000 distinct CDR3 sequences, with over 10% as singletons. Germline V gene data show CDR1 as SGHVS and CDR2 as FQNEAQ. This CDR3 is built from 15 residues. The V gene lost 5 bases and the J gene lost 2 bases, with 16 bases spanning the gap. The origin of this receptor is a man in his 60s in good health. This rearrangement joins TRBV7-8 to TRBJ2-7, with a possible D match to TRBD2 (5 bases). The sample consisted of PBMCs. The CDR3, as DNA: TGTGCCAGCAGCCCGGTCGCGGGTATAACCTACGAGCAGTACTTC. Protein: CASSPVAGITYEQYF.